This T cell receptor beta chain was sequenced for a study of blood T cell repertoires in COVID-19. On the study more broadly: From the United States, Italy and Spain came samples of acute and convalescent COVID-19. The analysed material was cDNA or gDNA that came from T cells, B-cell-depleted T cells, or PBMCs.

In the authors' methods: Scientists estimated how many nucleated cells there were by amplifying reference gene primers. Measured with immunoSEQ multiplex PCR; TCRdb has only the in-frame clones, and not every one. The V and J calls and clone size were taken over from that table, and D and trimming were inferred from the DNA. The sample records approximately 500,000 clones, 70% to 90% being singletons. The ends were cut back, 5 bases at V and 0 bases at J, with 12 bases in the middle. The CDR3 is made up of 15 amino acids. Germline V CDR1 and CDR2: LNHDA, SQIVND (reference sequence). This clonotype originated in a human donor in a cohort sampled during active COVID-19. This sequence joins TRBV19 and TRBJ2-3; D may be TRBD1 (5 bases). Source material: peripheral blood. The DNA of the CDR3 is TGTGCCAGTAGTGCCGCAGGGTTAAGCACAGATACGCAGTATTTT. Translated, it gives CASSAAGLSTDTQYF. Together with reference TRBV19 and TRBJ2-3, the CDR3 gives the full variable domain: DGGITQSPKYLFRKEGQNVTLSCEQNLNHDAMYWYRQDPGQGLRLIYYSQIVNDFQKGDIAEGYSVSREKKESFPLTVTSAQKNPTAFYLCASSAAGLSTDTQYFGPGTRLTVL.